Following are 7 T cell receptor beta chains from one sample sequenced in a study of blood T cell repertoires in COVID-19. The table came from immunoSEQ multiplex PCR; TCRdb's copy has only in-frame clones and leaves some out. The data show about 350,000 clones, about 90% seen once. The sample taken for sequencing was PBMCs or T cells enriched from blood (not recorded which). The receptor source for this set is a woman aged 25 to 45 who had been exposed to COVID-19.

This chain connects TRBV6-2 or TRBV6-3 to TRBJ2-7; 10 nucleotides line up with TRBD1. The germline V gene has CDR1 MNHEY and CDR2 SVGEGT. After removal of 2 bases from V and 4 bases from J, the junction contained 5 bases not matched to a gene. The CDR3 consists of 15 residues. CDR3 residues: CASSYARDRGYEQYF. The DNA of the CDR3 is TGTGCCAGCAGTTACGCCCGGGACAGGGGTTACGAGCAGTACTTC.

The rearrangement joins TRBV14 to TRBJ2-2; D is undetermined. Germline-derived CDR1 and CDR2 are SGHDN and FVKESK. Trimming pared 1 base from V and 5 bases from J, leaving 8 bases between. CDR3 size: 14 residues. The CDR3 DNA reads as TGTGCCAGCAGCCAAGTGTGGCAAACCGGGGAGCTGTTTTTT. Translating gives CASSQVWQTGELFF.

About this clone itself: This specimen includes other DNA sequences encoding the same CDR3. The CDR3 region is CASSYSQGAYEQYF. In DNA, the CDR3 is TGTGCCAGCAGTTACTCCCAGGGGGCCTACGAGCAGTACTTC. The gene calls are TRBV6-5 and TRBJ2-7; TRBD1 matches 7 bases. Per the germline V gene, CDR1 is MNHEY and CDR2 is SVGAGI. V was pared by 0 bases and J by 2 bases, with 1 base of the junction left unmatched. CDR3 size: 14 residues.

J is TRBJ1-5 and V is TRBV19; maybe TRBD1 (6 bases). CDR1 and CDR2 from the germline V gene are LNHDA and SQIVND (reference sequence). The CDR3 loop spans 16 amino acids. V lost 1 base to trimming and J lost 1 base, with 11 bases between them. CDR3 sequence: CASSIGAGVSNQPQHF. In nucleotides, the CDR3 is TGTGCCAGTAGTATAGGGGCAGGGGTGAGCAATCAGCCCCAGCATTTT.

The rearrangement joins TRBV6-6 to TRBJ2-7, with 12 bases aligning to TRBD2. J was trimmed by 4 bases and V by 0 bases; bases with no gene match: 4. The CDR3 contains 16 residues. The germline CDR1 and CDR2 sequences are MNHNY and SVGAGI (reference sequence). The CDR3 DNA reads TGTGCCAGCAGTTACTCCCTAGCGGGAGGGGGTTACGAGCAGTACTTC. It is translated as CASSYSLAGGGYEQYF.

The chain joins TRBV18 to TRBJ2-1; possibly TRBD2 for D (5 bases). This CDR3 is built from 17 residues. The V end lost 2 bases, the J end lost 10 bases, and 24 bases lay between the germline ends. Germline CDR1 reads KGHSH; CDR2 reads LQKENI. The CDR3 sequence is CASSPGMAGGPLGEQFF. DNA of the CDR3: TGTGCCAGCTCACCAGGCATGGCGGGTGGCCCCTTGGGCGAGCAGTTCTTC.

The J gene is TRBJ1-1, the V gene TRBV28; D is perhaps TRBD1 (5 bases). The germline CDR1 and CDR2 sequences are MDHEN and SYDVKM. The V end lost 5 bases, the J end lost 3 bases, and 13 bases lay between the germline ends. This CDR3 contains 14 residues. The CDR3 loop reads CASSPGGAYTEAFF. DNA of the CDR3: TGTGCCAGCAGTCCCGGGGGTGCGTACACTGAAGCTTTCTTT.